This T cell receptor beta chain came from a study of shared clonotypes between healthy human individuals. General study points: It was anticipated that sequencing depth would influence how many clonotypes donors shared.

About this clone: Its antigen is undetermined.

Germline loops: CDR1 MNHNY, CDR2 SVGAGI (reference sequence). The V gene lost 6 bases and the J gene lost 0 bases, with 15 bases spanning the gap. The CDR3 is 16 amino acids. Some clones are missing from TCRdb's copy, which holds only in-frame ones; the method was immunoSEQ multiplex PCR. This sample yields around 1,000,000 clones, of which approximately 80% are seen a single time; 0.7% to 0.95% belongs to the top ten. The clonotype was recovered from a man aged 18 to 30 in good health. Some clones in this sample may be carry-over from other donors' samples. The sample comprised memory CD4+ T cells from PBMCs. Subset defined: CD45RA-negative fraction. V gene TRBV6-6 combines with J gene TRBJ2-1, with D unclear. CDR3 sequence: CASSTNGFSSYNEQFF. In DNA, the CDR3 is TGTGCCAGCAGCACAAACGGGTTTAGCTCCTACAATGAGCAGTTCTTC.